This T cell receptor beta chain appears in the sequencing data of a study of T cells in tuberculosis. Study in general: Samples predate treatment or fall within its first 7 days.

TCRdb's table, derived via immunoSEQ multiplex PCR, lists solely in-frame clones and lacks some. The repertoire consists of roughly 35,000 clones, with about 90% occurring once and the leading ten covering 5.5% to 7.5%. To note about this clone: What it binds is not known.

The time point here: new active TB diagnosis, blood taken before or within 7 days of starting treatment. The CDR3 is 16 residues long. Trimming pared 0 bases from V and 1 base from J, leaving 10 bases between. Per the germline V gene, CDR1 is GTSNPN and CDR2 is SVGIG (reference sequence). Findings and caveats of the study: A GMM-specific repertoire classifier reached about 90% accuracy, AUROC over 0.85. Active tuberculosis TCR-alpha repertoires lay closer to GMM-specific TCRs than IGRA-negative controls, suggesting clonal expansion. Samples were chosen by availability of cryopreserved specimens.

Sequences were derived from PBMCs, sampled at tuberculosis diagnosis. The chain links TRBV30 to TRBJ1-6, with D perhaps TRBD1 (6 bases). The TCR was taken from an adult with tuberculosis. Some clones in this sample may be carry-over from other donors' samples. The DNA for the CDR3 is TGTGCCTGGAGTGTTGGGGGCGCTTCCTATAATTCACCCCTCCACTTT. It yields the protein CAWSVGGASYNSPLHF.